Listed below are T cell receptor beta chains from one sample, sequenced in a study of shared clonotypes between healthy human individuals. Assay used: immunoSEQ multiplex PCR; TCRdb lists only in-frame clones, some missing. The table lists 2 million to 2.5 million clones, 85% to 95% of them singletons. Specimen: naive CD4+ T cells from PBMCs. The source of these receptors is a man younger than 35 in good health. Some clones in this sample may be carry-over from other donors' samples. The CDR3 runs from the conserved cysteine through the conserved F or W. D genes are given only for firm matches. Some rows mark clone size as missing; the rest say once, few, many or name a class of expanded clone.

>TRBV7-2|TRBJ2-1|.|.
TGTGCCAGCAGCTTAGACCCCTCCTACAATGAGCAGTTCTTC
CASSLDPSYNEQFF
>TRBV6-5|TRBJ2-3|.|.
TGTGCCAGCAGTTACTCGGCCGCTAGCACAGATACGCAGTATTTT
CASSYSAASTDTQYF
>TRBV19|TRBJ1-5|.|TRBD1
TGTGCCAGTAGGACCGACAGGGGGCCCATTCGGGGTCAGCCCCAGCATTTT
CASRTDRGPIRGQPQHF
>TRBV7-2|TRBJ1-5|.|.
TGTGCCAGCAGCTTACGAGACAATCAGCCCCAGCATTTT
CASSLRDNQPQHF
>TRBV4-3|TRBJ1-2|.|TRBD1
TGCGCCAGCAGCCAAAAGTTCCCCGGACAGGGGGCAAGAGGCTACACCTTC
CASSQKFPGQGARGYTF
>TRBV28|TRBJ2-2|.|TRBD2
TGTGCCAGCAGGGGCTCCTGGGCTAGCGGGAGGGCCGGCACCGGGGAGCTGTTTTTT
CASRGSWASGRAGTGELFF
>TRBV28|TRBJ2-7|.|.
TGTGCCAGCAGTTTATTGGGGGGATCCTACGAGCAGTACTTC
CASSLLGGSYEQYF
>TRBV6-6|TRBJ2-7|once|TRBD2
TGTGCCAGCCTTCAAACCCTCGGGACTAGCGCGTACGAGCAGTACTTC
CASLQTLGTSAYEQYF
>TRBV5-1|TRBJ2-1|.|TRBD1
TGCGCCAGCAGCTTCGGACAGGGCCAATATTCCTACAATGAGCAGTTCTTC
CASSFGQGQYSYNEQFF
>TRBV6-1|TRBJ2-7|.|.
TGTGCCAGCAGTCGCCAGGCCCCTACCTACGAGCAGTACTTC
CASSRQAPTYEQYF
>TRBV30|TRBJ1-2|few|TRBD1
TGTGCCTGGAGTGATCGGGACAGCTCCTACACCTTC
CAWSDRDSSYTF
>TRBV5-1|TRBJ2-5|.|.
TGCGCCAGCAGCGTTGCCCTAGGGGTAGAGACCCAGTACTTC
CASSVALGVETQYF
>TRBV7-8|TRBJ2-7|.|TRBD1
TGTGCCAGCAGCCGGGTGGGACAGGGGGCCTACGAGCAGTACTTC
CASSRVGQGAYEQYF
>TRBV15|TRBJ1-1|.|TRBD1
TGTGCCACCAGCACACGACAGGGGGCCCCTGAAGCTTTCTTT
CATSTRQGAPEAFF
>TRBV5-1|TRBJ2-7|.|TRBD1
TGCGCCAGCAGCTGGGGGGACAGGGGCCTAAGCTACGAGCAGTACTTC
CASSWGDRGLSYEQYF
>TRBV5-1|TRBJ2-5|.|.
TGCGCCAGCAGCTTGGGTGGGACTCTACAAGAGACCCAGTACTTC
CASSLGGTLQETQYF
>TRBV9|TRBJ2-3|.|.
TGTGCCAGCAGCGTAGGAGGGCAGAGCGATACGCAGTATTTT
CASSVGGQSDTQYF
>TRBV28|TRBJ2-2|.|.
TGTGCCAGCAGCAGGGGACCGTCCACCGGGGAGCTGTTTTTT
CASSRGPSTGELFF
>TRBV5-1|TRBJ2-7|once|TRBD1
TGCGCCAGCAGCCAGACCCCCGGGACAGGTACCTACGAGCAGTACTTC
CASSQTPGTGTYEQYF
>TRBV13|TRBJ2-4|.|TRBD2
TGTGCCAGCAGCTTGCCCGTCTCCCGAACGAGACTAGCGGGAGAGGGGCGGGGCCAAAACATTCAGTACTTC
CASSLPVSRTRLAGEGRGQNIQYF
>TRBV4-1|TRBJ2-7|few|.
TGCGCCAGCAGCCAAGTTTATGGGGGGCTCCCCTCCTACGAGCAGTACTTC
CASSQVYGGLPSYEQYF
>TRBV2|TRBJ2-3|once|.
TGTGCCAGCAACCCAACCCTCACAGATACGCAGTATTTT
CASNPTLTDTQYF
>TRBV2|TRBJ2-2|.|.
TGTGCCAGCAGTGAAATGTACAGGGACGCCGGGGAGCTGTTTTTT
CASSEMYRDAGELFF
>TRBV28|TRBJ1-3|.|.
TGTGCCAGCAGACAGGGCTCTGGAAACACCATATATTTT
CASRQGSGNTIYF
>TRBV27|TRBJ2-3|.|.
TGTGCCAGCAGTGCCGGGTGGCAAGATACGCAGTATTTT
CASSAGWQDTQYF
>TRBV7-7|TRBJ1-1|.|TRBD1
TGTGCCAGCAGCCTAACAGGGGACTCTGAAGCTTTCTTT
CASSLTGDSEAFF
>TRBV2|TRBJ1-2|.|.
TGTGCCAGCAGGGTCACAGCCCTCCCCCCCTATGGCTACACCTTC
CASRVTALPPYGYTF
>TRBV19|TRBJ2-7|.|TRBD1
TGTGCCAGTAGCGTACAGGGGGCGGGGGAGCAGTACTTC
CASSVQGAGEQYF
>TRBV28|TRBJ2-7|once|.
TGTGCCAGCAGTTCTCTCGGGGATTACGAGCAGTACTTC
CASSSLGDYEQYF
>TRBV19|TRBJ1-3|.|.
TGTGCCAGTAAGCTACAGGGTTCTGGAAACACCATATATTTT
CASKLQGSGNTIYF
>TRBV6-5|TRBJ1-2|.|.
TGTGCCAGCAGTTACTCGACGAATAGCATCTATGGCTACACCTTC
CASSYSTNSIYGYTF
>TRBV7-8|TRBJ2-3|.|TRBD2
TGTGCCAGCAGCCTCAGGGTGGTAGCGGGAGGCACAGATACGCAGTATTTT
CASSLRVVAGGTDTQYF
>TRBV14|TRBJ2-7|.|.
TGTGCCAGCAGCCAAGAACTGGCCTACGAGCAGTACTTC
CASSQELAYEQYF
>TRBV7-2|TRBJ1-1|.|.
TGTGCCAGCAGCTTAATCCCGAACACTGAAGCTTTCTTT
CASSLIPNTEAFF
>TRBV19|TRBJ2-7|.|TRBD2
TGTGCCAGTAGTGGCGTCGGGACTAGCGGATCCTACGAGCAGTACTTC
CASSGVGTSGSYEQYF
>TRBV6-5|TRBJ2-3|.|TRBD2
TGTGCCAGCAGTTCCCTTAGCGGGAGAGGCACAGATACGCAGTATTTT
CASSSLSGRGTDTQYF
>TRBV5-1|TRBJ2-7|.|.
TGCGCCAGCAGCTTGCGAGGGGTAGGCTCCTACGAGCAGTACTTC
CASSLRGVGSYEQYF
>TRBV5-4|TRBJ1-4|.|.
TGTGCCAGCAGCTTGGTGGAGTCCGCAGAACTGTTTTTT
CASSLVESAELFF
>TRBV4-2|TRBJ1-2|.|.
TGTGCCAGCAGCCAAGTGTCCGATAACTATGGCTACACCTTC
CASSQVSDNYGYTF
>TRBV30|TRBJ1-6|.|.
TGTGCCTGGAACCCGTCGGGCCGCTTAGGATCGTCACCCCTCCACTTT
CAWNPSGRLGSSPLHF
>TRBV10-3|TRBJ1-1|few|.
TGTGCCATCAGTGAGGGCCAGAACACTGAAGCTTTCTTT
CAISEGQNTEAFF
>TRBV5-8|TRBJ2-2|.|.
TGTGCCAGCACCGACAGGAACACCGGGGAGCTGTTTTTT
CASTDRNTGELFF
>TRBV5-5|TRBJ2-1|.|.
TGTGCCAGCAGCTGGGTGGGCGGGGGCGACAATGAGCAGTTCTTC
CASSWVGGGDNEQFF
>TRBV2|TRBJ2-7|.|.
TGTGCCAGCGAGCGGAACTCCTACGAGCAGTACTTC
CASERNSYEQYF
>TRBV5-1|TRBJ2-3|.|.
TGCGCCAGCGCGGGCTCCGGGACTTCTACAGATACGCAGTATTTT
CASAGSGTSTDTQYF
>TRBV6-6|TRBJ1-5|.|.
TGTGCCAGCAGTTACAGGGCCAATCAGCCCCAGCATTTT
CASSYRANQPQHF
>TRBV6-5|TRBJ2-6|.|.
TGTGCCAGCCGTGGAGGACGCTCTGGGGCCAACGTCCTGACTTTC
CASRGGRSGANVLTF
>TRBV5-1|TRBJ1-2|.|.
TGCGCCAGCAGCTTTAGTCCAGGGATGGTTGGCTACACCTTC
CASSFSPGMVGYTF
>TRBV29-1|TRBJ2-5|.|.
TGCAGCGTCGCTCGGACAGAAGAGACCCAGTACTTC
CSVARTEETQYF
>TRBV15|TRBJ2-1|.|TRBD1
TGTGCCACCAGCAGCCGACAGGGGATTGGTGATGAGCAGTTCTTC
CATSSRQGIGDEQFF
>TRBV5-6|TRBJ2-7|.|TRBD1
TGTGCCAGCAGCACGGGACAGTACTACGAGCAGTACTTC
CASSTGQYYEQYF
>TRBV6-5|TRBJ2-7|.|TRBD1
TGTGCCAGCAGTCTTACCGGGACAGGGGGCAACGAGCAGTACTTC
CASSLTGTGGNEQYF
>TRBV11-2|TRBJ2-7|.|TRBD1
TGTGCCAGCAGGACGGGACAGGGAAGCTACGAGCAGTACTTC
CASRTGQGSYEQYF
>TRBV4-1|TRBJ1-1|few|.
TGCGCCAGCAGCCAACTCACGGACGGGAACACTGAAGCTTTCTTT
CASSQLTDGNTEAFF